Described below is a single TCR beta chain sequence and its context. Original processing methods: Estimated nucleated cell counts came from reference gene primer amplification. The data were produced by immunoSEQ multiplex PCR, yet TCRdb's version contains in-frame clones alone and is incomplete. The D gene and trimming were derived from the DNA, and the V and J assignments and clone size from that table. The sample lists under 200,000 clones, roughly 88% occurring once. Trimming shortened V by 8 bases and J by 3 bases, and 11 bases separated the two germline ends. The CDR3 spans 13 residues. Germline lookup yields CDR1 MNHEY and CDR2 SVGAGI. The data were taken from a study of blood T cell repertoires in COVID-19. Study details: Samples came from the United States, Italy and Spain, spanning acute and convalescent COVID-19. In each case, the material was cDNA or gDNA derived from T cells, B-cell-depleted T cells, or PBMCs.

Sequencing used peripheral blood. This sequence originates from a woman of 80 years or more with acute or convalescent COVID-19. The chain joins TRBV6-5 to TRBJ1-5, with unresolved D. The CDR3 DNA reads TGTGCCAGCGGTATGGGCCTCAATCAGCCCCAGCATTTT. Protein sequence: CASGMGLNQPQHF.